The clone carrying this T cell receptor (beta chain) has a single count. The antigen is undetermined. The data stem from a study of cytomegalovirus exposure and HLA in healthy donors. General observations from the study: The investigators catalogued 150 to 200 TCR beta chains as cytomegalovirus-associated. A subsequent analysis found that TCR clusters from the first cohort also tended to co-occur in the approximately 110 validation repertoires, with about 94% of cluster scores above 0.

The CDR3 spans 15 residues. V shed 3 bases, J shed 13 bases, and the junction held 11 bases outside the gene matches. CDR1 is MGHRA, CDR2 YSYEKL, per germline. Here immunoSEQ multiplex PCR was the method, and the copy in TCRdb shows in-frame clones only, minus some. The sample shows hundreds of thousands of clones, 75% to 90% of them seen only once. It was the approximately 120-subject validation cohort, separate from the roughly 700-subject first cohort, to which the donors belonged. The clonotype was recovered from a woman under 30 in good health and CMV-seronegative. Sequencing used PBMCs. J is TRBJ2-5 and V is TRBV4-1, with 13 bases identical to TRBD2. The CDR3 coding sequence is TGCGCCAGCAGCCAGGCCGGGACTAGCGGGACAACGGTGTACTTC. It codes for CASSQAGTSGTTVYF.